This T cell receptor beta chain was identified during a study of T cell responses to AZD1222 COVID-19 vaccine. Regarding the study as a whole: Clonal diversity was possibly underestimated, and white British individuals and females predominated among donors. Reports indicate that nearly half of spike-specific TCRs are directed at unmutated variant regions. No repertoire was sampled before or during the peak T cell response, only after it. Just five or six AZD1222 recipients were seropositive at baseline.

Sequenced by immunoSEQ multiplex PCR; TCRdb stores in-frame clones only, minus some. This table holds about 94,000 clones, approximately 81% found once. With respect to this clone: Antigen specificity is unknown.

CDR3 size: 22 residues. Here the sequenced sample was peripheral blood, taken 28 days after the second AZD1222 dose. The genes are TRBV21-1 and TRBJ1-5; TRBD1 reflects the table's D call only, with no check against the DNA. TRBV21-1 is designated a pseudogene. The sequence derives from an adult who received the AZD1222 COVID-19 vaccine. CDR3 amino acids: CASSKDPKGPGQGGQSNQPQHF. The CDR3, as DNA: TGTGCCAGCAGCAAAGACCCCAAAGGCCCGGGACAGGGGGGACAAAGCAATCAGCCCCAGCATTTT.